This is a list of T cell receptor beta chains from one sample in a study of T cells in localized non-small cell lung cancer. Data came from immunoSEQ multiplex PCR; TCRdb stores just in-frame clones and leaves some out. This sample has 50,000 to 75,000 clones, with 85% to 90% found just once. The sequencing used peripheral blood, collected before any cancer treatment. The source is a man aged 35 to 70 with stage I squamous cell lung carcinoma. Both conserved end residues are part of each CDR3.

v_gene: TRBV15; j_gene: TRBJ2-1; CDR3aa: CATSREPQSSYNEQFF
v_gene: TRBV7-3; j_gene: TRBJ2-1; CDR3aa: CASSSLAGGTNEQFF
v_gene: TRBV7-9; j_gene: TRBJ2-7; CDR3aa: CASSLGGEGQYF
v_gene: TRBV7-9; j_gene: TRBJ2-1; CDR3aa: CASSSGGQGGEQFF
v_gene: TRBV6-1; j_gene: TRBJ2-3; CDR3aa: CASRDTSVPSPYF
v_gene: TRBV27; j_gene: TRBJ1-5; CDR3aa: CANRLGNRDRGSQPQHF
v_gene: TRBV28; j_gene: TRBJ1-4; CDR3aa: CASSPGLTGTGTEKLFF
v_gene: TRBV7-6; j_gene: .; CDR3aa: CASSPRLAGTEQYF
v_gene: TRBV30; j_gene: TRBJ1-4; CDR3aa: CAWSVPLGSNEKLFF
v_gene: TRBV7-6; j_gene: TRBJ2-7; CDR3aa: CASSPARGTGSPVRSQQYF
v_gene: TRBV5-1; j_gene: TRBJ1-1; CDR3aa: CASSLRGSAEAFF
v_gene: TRBV28; j_gene: TRBJ1-1; CDR3aa: CASSFLNMNTEAFF
v_gene: TRBV2; j_gene: TRBJ1-2; CDR3aa: CASSEDSGIGGYTF
v_gene: TRBV19; j_gene: TRBJ2-2; CDR3aa: CASNTGTDTGELFF
v_gene: TRBV19; j_gene: TRBJ2-5; CDR3aa: CASRDRGRETQYF
v_gene: TRBV28; j_gene: TRBJ2-7; CDR3aa: CASSFAQGSYEQYF
v_gene: TRBV9; j_gene: TRBJ2-3; CDR3aa: CASSVGTIVASGSGTDTQYF
v_gene: TRBV9; j_gene: TRBJ2-3; CDR3aa: CASSPGLASDTQYF
v_gene: TRBV7-2; j_gene: TRBJ2-7; CDR3aa: CASSLSLTSGRPEQYF
v_gene: TRBV28; j_gene: TRBJ1-1; CDR3aa: CASSLSPGTVNTEAFF
v_gene: TRBV6-1; j_gene: TRBJ2-7; CDR3aa: CASSLIISSYEQYF
v_gene: TRBV7-6; j_gene: TRBJ2-7; CDR3aa: CASSQRETSYEQYF
v_gene: TRBV5-1; j_gene: TRBJ2-5; CDR3aa: CASVIGETQYF
v_gene: TRBV7-3; j_gene: TRBJ2-2; CDR3aa: CASTPEGGPNTGELFF
v_gene: TRBV7-2; j_gene: TRBJ2-1; CDR3aa: CASSFPLAGGPNEQFF
v_gene: TRBV7-8; j_gene: TRBJ2-3; CDR3aa: CASSSTGRADTQYF
v_gene: TRBV5-8; j_gene: TRBJ2-2; CDR3aa: CASSLDGLAGRGTGELFF
v_gene: TRBV7-2; j_gene: TRBJ2-3; CDR3aa: CASSARPEVDTQYF
v_gene: TRBV10-3; j_gene: TRBJ1-2; CDR3aa: CATVDRGDGYGYTF
v_gene: TRBV7-3; j_gene: TRBJ2-1; CDR3aa: CASREQEGGYNEQFF
v_gene: TRBV2; j_gene: TRBJ2-7; CDR3aa: CASSEYEQYF
v_gene: TRBV5-4; j_gene: TRBJ2-1; CDR3aa: CASSPHGANEQFF
v_gene: TRBV29-1; j_gene: TRBJ2-2; CDR3aa: CSVSGPPREGPRAGELFF
v_gene: TRBV7-9; j_gene: TRBJ1-1; CDR3aa: CASSPPYVSRYMNTEAFF
v_gene: TRBV4-3; j_gene: TRBJ2-1; CDR3aa: CASSQKGARTDNEQFF
v_gene: TRBV5-1; j_gene: TRBJ1-3; CDR3aa: CASSLEAVSGNTIYF
v_gene: TRBV29-1; j_gene: TRBJ1-2; CDR3aa: CSVEGRTYGYTF
v_gene: TRBV5-4; j_gene: TRBJ2-7; CDR3aa: CASSLGVGSHPSYEQYF
v_gene: TRBV6-1; j_gene: TRBJ2-7; CDR3aa: CASSDEIGSYEQYF
v_gene: TRBV7-2; j_gene: TRBJ2-1; CDR3aa: CASSLVGVPEQFF
v_gene: TRBV18; j_gene: TRBJ2-5; CDR3aa: CASSPTEAETQYF
v_gene: TRBV28; j_gene: TRBJ2-7; CDR3aa: CASSKIHPNYEQYF
v_gene: TRBV28; j_gene: TRBJ1-4; CDR3aa: CASSTRTGVEKLFF